These T cell receptor beta chains were read from a single sample in a study of blood T cell repertoires in COVID-19. TCRdb's table, derived via immunoSEQ multiplex PCR, lists solely in-frame clones and lacks some. Of fewer than 70,000 clones in the sample, approximately 82% were seen once. Sequencing was done on a sample of peripheral blood. The receptors derive from an older woman with acute or convalescent COVID-19. Both conserved end residues are part of each CDR3. A D gene is named only where the DNA matches it firmly. Expanded clones are given a class, and other clones once, few, many or no size at all.

TRBV6-5,NA,NA,TRBJ2-7,TGTGCCAGCACCCCCCCCGCTAGTATCTACGAGCAGTACTTC,CASTPPASIYEQYF
TRBV11-1,NA,TRBD2,TRBJ2-2,TGTGCCAGCAGCCCTACAGCGGGGGCTAACACCGGGGAGCTGTTTTTT,CASSPTAGANTGELFF
TRBV6-1,NA,TRBD1,TRBJ2-7,TGTGCCAGCAGTGAAGCACAGGGGCCCTACGAGCAGTACTTC,CASSEAQGPYEQYF
TRBV10-3,NA,NA,TRBJ1-2,TGTGCCATCAGTGAGGGAAACAGGCTCTATGGCTACACCTTC,CAISEGNRLYGYTF
TRBV5-4,NA,TRBD1,TRBJ1-3,TGTGCCAGCAGCCTCGATTCACAGGGGGTTGGAAACACCATATATTTT,CASSLDSQGVGNTIYF
TRBV6-5,NA,NA,TRBJ1-3,TGTGCCAGCAGGCAGTTTTCTGGAAACACCATATATTTT,CASRQFSGNTIYF
TRBV27,few,NA,TRBJ1-4,TGTGCCAGCAGTTTATCGTGGGCTGAAAAACTGTTTTTT,CASSLSWAEKLFF
TRBV18,NA,TRBD1,TRBJ1-3,TGTGCCAGCTCACCGCCGACAGGGTCTCCAATCGGCTCTGGAAACACCATATATTTT,CASSPPTGSPIGSGNTIYF
TRBV29-1,NA,NA,TRBJ1-1,TGCAGCGTTAGACTTAACACTGAAGCTTTCTTT,CSVRLNTEAFF
TRBV3-1/TRBV3-2,many,NA,TRBJ1-2,TGTGCCAGCAGACGGACTTCTTCTAACTATGGCTACACCTTC,CASRRTSSNYGYTF
TRBV19,NA,TRBD1,TRBJ1-4,TGTGCCAGTAGTCCCGACAGGGGCCGTCAGAAACTGTTTTTT,CASSPDRGRQKLFF
TRBV19,few,TRBD1,TRBJ1-1,TGTGCCAGTAGTTCTTCAGGGGGTGTGAACACTGAAGCTTTCTTT,CASSSSGGVNTEAFF
TRBV5-1,once,NA,TRBJ1-2,TGCGCCAGCAGCCTCCAGGCGGGCAACTATGGCTACACCTTC,CASSLQAGNYGYTF
TRBV19,NA,TRBD1,TRBJ2-7,TGTGCCAGTAGTTCTGCCGGACAGGGGTCCTACGAGCAGTACTTC,CASSSAGQGSYEQYF
TRBV10-3,NA,TRBD1,TRBJ1-2,TGTGCCATCAGTGTATTAGGGACAGGGGAGGATGGCTACACCTTC,CAISVLGTGEDGYTF
TRBV9,NA,NA,TRBJ1-1,TGTGCCAGCAGCGTAGACCCCTGGGAGACTGAAGCTTTCTTT,CASSVDPWETEAFF
TRBV6-1,NA,NA,TRBJ2-7,TGTGCCAGCAGTGATATCGCGGTCTCCTACGAGCAGTACTTC,CASSDIAVSYEQYF
TRBV18,NA,NA,TRBJ1-3,TGTGCCAGCTCACCCTTTACAGGGTCCCCTGGAAACACCATATATTTT,CASSPFTGSPGNTIYF
TRBV5-1,NA,TRBD1,TRBJ1-6,TGCGCCAGCAGCGGGGACAGGGTTTCGGGTTCACCCCTCCACTTT,CASSGDRVSGSPLHF
TRBV5-1,NA,TRBD2,TRBJ2-1,TGCGCCAGCAGCTTCAATCTGAGACTAGCGGAAGACTACAATGAGCAGTTCTTC,CASSFNLRLAEDYNEQFF
TRBV18,NA,NA,TRBJ2-1,TGTGCCAGCTCACCGGGGGGGGGCTATAATGAGCAGTTCTTC,CASSPGGGYNEQFF
TRBV6-6,NA,NA,TRBJ1-4,TGTGCCAGCAGTGCGGGGGGCCTTGGGGATGAAAAACTGTTTTTT,CASSAGGLGDEKLFF
TRBV4-1,NA,NA,TRBJ1-1,TGCGCCAGCAGCCAAGAGGGACTGGATGAAGCTTTCTTT,CASSQEGLDEAFF
TRBV5-5,NA,TRBD1,TRBJ2-7,TGTGCCGGATCCCGGGACAGAGCCTACGAGCAGTACTTC,CAGSRDRAYEQYF
TRBV5-4,NA,TRBD2,TRBJ2-1,TGTGCCAGCAGCTTGGACCCCGGGGGGGCTGGGTTCTTC,CASSLDPGGAGFF
TRBV5-6,NA,NA,TRBJ2-3,TGTGCCAGCAGCTTGTGGCTCGATACGCAGTATTTT,CASSLWLDTQYF
TRBV5-6,NA,NA,TRBJ1-3,TGTGCCAGCAGCTGGGACACCTCTGGAAACACCATATATTTT,CASSWDTSGNTIYF
TRBV2,once,TRBD1,TRBJ1-2,TGTGCCAGCAGTGTCCCGGGACAGGGGGGCTACACCTTC,CASSVPGQGGYTF
TRBV9,NA,NA,TRBJ1-1,TGTGCCAGCAGCCTACTCGGGTTTAGCACTGAAGCTTTCTTT,CASSLLGFSTEAFF
TRBV4-1,NA,TRBD1,TRBJ1-1,TGCGCCAGCAGCCAGGGACAGGGGGCGATTCGCGGTACTGAAGCTTTCTTT,CASSQGQGAIRGTEAFF
TRBV9,NA,NA,TRBJ1-4,TGTGCCAGCAGCGCCGGGGGGGCAACTAATGAAAAACTGTTTTTT,CASSAGGATNEKLFF
TRBV6-2/TRBV6-3,once,TRBD1,TRBJ2-7,TGTGCCAGCAGTTACGCCGGACAGGGCTCCCACGAGCAGTACTTC,CASSYAGQGSHEQYF
TRBV9,NA,NA,TRBJ2-7,TGTGCCAGCAGCGAGAGATCCCGGACAGCTCACGGGCAGTACTTC,CASSERSRTAHGQYF
TRBV18,NA,NA,TRBJ2-5,TGTGCCAGCTCACCACAGAGGGTAAAACAAGAGACCCAGTACTTC,CASSPQRVKQETQYF
TRBV4-1,NA,TRBD1,TRBJ1-4,TGCGCCAGCAGCCAAGCCCCAGACAGGGGGCAAGAAAAACTGTTTTTT,CASSQAPDRGQEKLFF
TRBV2,NA,TRBD1,TRBJ1-6,TGTGCCAGCACCGTGACAGGGGGTCTCTATAATTCACCCCTCCACTTT,CASTVTGGLYNSPLHF
TRBV9,NA,NA,TRBJ1-3,TGTGCCAGCAGCGAGGGTGGGGCTAACACCATATATTTT,CASSEGGANTIYF
TRBV6-1,NA,NA,TRBJ1-1,TGTGCCAGCAGTGACAGGTACACTGAAGCTTTCTTT,CASSDRYTEAFF
TRBV18,NA,NA,TRBJ2-3,TGTGCCAGCTCACCGATAAGCCGGGGGGATACGCAGTATTTT,CASSPISRGDTQYF
TRBV7-3,once,TRBD2,TRBJ2-7,TGTGCCAGCAGCTTATATGCAGCGGGGGGAACCTACGAGCAGTACTTC,CASSLYAAGGTYEQYF
TRBV2,NA,TRBD1,TRBJ1-1,TGTGCCAGCAGCGTCGCCCCCGCGGGACAGATGAACACTGAAGCTTTCTTT,CASSVAPAGQMNTEAFF
TRBV19,NA,TRBD1,TRBJ1-5,TGTGCCAGTAGTATTAGAAGGACAGGCGGCACTTATAGCAATCAGCCCCAGCATTTT,CASSIRRTGGTYSNQPQHF
TRBV7-9,NA,TRBD1,TRBJ1-1,TGTGCCAGCAGGGCTCCAAGTAGGACAGGGGACACTGAAGCTTTCTTT,CASRAPSRTGDTEAFF
TRBV21-1,NA,NA,TRBJ1-5,TGTGCCAGCAGCCCGGGGGAGGATCGCAATCAGCCCCAGCATTTT,CASSPGEDRNQPQHF
TRBV7-6,once,NA,TRBJ2-3,TGTGCCAGCAGCCCGGAACAAGACAGGACGCAGTATTTT,CASSPEQDRTQYF
TRBV5-1,NA,NA,TRBJ1-2,TGCGCCAGCAGCAGCCTCCGGGACTCCAACTATGGCTACACCTTC,CASSSLRDSNYGYTF
TRBV27,NA,TRBD1,TRBJ1-2,TGTGCCAGCGCTAGGAGGACAGGGTTCCACCTCAATGGCTACACCTTC,CASARRTGFHLNGYTF
TRBV6-6,NA,NA,TRBJ1-5,TGTGCCAGCAGATCAGGGTCTCAGCCCCAGCATTTT,CASRSGSQPQHF
TRBV15,few,NA,TRBJ1-4,TGTGCCACTTCGCCAGGGGCGTATAATGAAAAACTGTTTTTT,CATSPGAYNEKLFF
TRBV6-1,few,TRBD2,TRBJ2-2,TGTGCCAGCAGTGGACTAGCGGGGGGCGTCGTGAACACCGGGGAGCTGTTTTTT,CASSGLAGGVVNTGELFF
TRBV3-1/TRBV3-2,NA,NA,TRBJ1-2,TGTGCCAGCAGCTGGACAGACTCTCTTAACTATGGCTACACCTTC,CASSWTDSLNYGYTF
TRBV9,once,TRBD1,TRBJ1-1,TGTGCCAGCAGCCCAGGGACAGGGGAGTCGGAAGCTTTCTTT,CASSPGTGESEAFF
TRBV6-1,NA,NA,TRBJ1-4,TGTGCCAGCAGTGAAAACCGGCAGGGTAATGAAAAACTGTTTTTT,CASSENRQGNEKLFF
TRBV6-6,NA,NA,TRBJ1-2,TGTGCCAGCAGCCACGACAGAAGCTATGGCTACACCTTC,CASSHDRSYGYTF